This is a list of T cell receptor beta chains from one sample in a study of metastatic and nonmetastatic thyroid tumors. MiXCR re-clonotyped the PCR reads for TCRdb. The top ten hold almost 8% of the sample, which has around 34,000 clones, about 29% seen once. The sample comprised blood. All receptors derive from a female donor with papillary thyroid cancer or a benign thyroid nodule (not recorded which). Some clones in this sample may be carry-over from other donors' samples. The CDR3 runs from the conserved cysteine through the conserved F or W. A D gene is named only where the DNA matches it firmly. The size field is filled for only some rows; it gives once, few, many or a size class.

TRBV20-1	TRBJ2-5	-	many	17	TGCAGTGCTGGAGATCGGGAGTCAGGGGGAGTGGGGGAGACCCAGTACTTC	CSAGDRESGGVGETQYF
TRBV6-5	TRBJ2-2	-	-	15	TGTGCCAGCAGTTTGGAGGTAGCGAACACCGGGGAGCTGTTTTTT	CASSLEVANTGELFF
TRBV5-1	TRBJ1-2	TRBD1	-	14	TGCGCCAGCAGCTTGGACGGACAGGGAAGGGGATACACCTTC	CASSLDGQGRGYTF
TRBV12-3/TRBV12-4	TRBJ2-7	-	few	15	TGTGCCAGCAGTTCCGGGACATCCCCCTCCTACGAGCAGTACTTC	CASSSGTSPSYEQYF
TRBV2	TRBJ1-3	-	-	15	TGTGCCAGCAGTGAGATGGGCAGGGGATCAAACACCATATATTTT	CASSEMGRGSNTIYF
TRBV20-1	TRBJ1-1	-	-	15	TGCAGTGCTAGAGTCTTTGCAGGGATGAACACTGAAGCTTTCTTT	CSARVFAGMNTEAFF
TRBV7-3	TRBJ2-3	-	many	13	TGTGCCAGCAGCCTGGATTACACAGATACGCAGTATTTT	CASSLDYTDTQYF
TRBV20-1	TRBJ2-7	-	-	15	TGCAGTGCTAGAGATCCCGGGGATAGCCCCTACGAGCAGTACTTC	CSARDPGDSPYEQYF
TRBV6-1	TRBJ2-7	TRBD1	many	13	TGTGCCAGCACTCGCTTGACAGGGGACGAGCAGTACTTC	CASTRLTGDEQYF
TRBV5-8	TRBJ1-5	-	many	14	TGTGCCAGCAGCTTGTGGGGCGTCCCAGAGCCCCAGCATTTT	CASSLWGVPEPQHF
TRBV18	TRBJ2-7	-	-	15	TGTGCCAGCTCACCAAATGCAGGGGAAGTGGGCGAGCAGTACTTC	CASSPNAGEVGEQYF
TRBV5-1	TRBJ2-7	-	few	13	TGCGCCAGCAGCCCCTTCCGTGTTAACGAGCAGTACTTC	CASSPFRVNEQYF